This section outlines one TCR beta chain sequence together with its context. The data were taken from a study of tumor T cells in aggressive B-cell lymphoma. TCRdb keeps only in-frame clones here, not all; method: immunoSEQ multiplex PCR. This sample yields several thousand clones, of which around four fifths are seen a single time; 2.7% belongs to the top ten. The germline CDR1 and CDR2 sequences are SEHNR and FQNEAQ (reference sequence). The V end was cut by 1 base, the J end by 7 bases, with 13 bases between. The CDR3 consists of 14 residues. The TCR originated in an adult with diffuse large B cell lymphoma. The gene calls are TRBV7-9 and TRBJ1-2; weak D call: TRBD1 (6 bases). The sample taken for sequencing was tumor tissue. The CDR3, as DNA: TGTGCCAGCAGCTTAGAAAACAGGGCCCCTGGCTACACCTTC. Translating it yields CASSLENRAPGYTF.